The 26 T cell receptor beta chains presented below share a single source sample, sequenced in a study of blood T cell repertoires in COVID-19. Measured with immunoSEQ multiplex PCR; TCRdb has only the in-frame clones, and not every one. The sample lists about 45,000 clones; 70% to 80% were seen once. The sequenced sample consisted of peripheral blood. The receptors were gathered from a man aged 70 or older with acute or convalescent COVID-19.

This chain connects TRBV7-9 to TRBJ2-3; D is ambiguous. CDR1 and CDR2 from the germline V gene are SEHNR and FQNEAQ (reference sequence). The CDR3 spans 15 residues. The ends were cut back, 3 bases at V and 6 bases at J, with 16 bases in the middle. The CDR3 DNA is TGTGCCAGCAGCTTTGACCAAACAGTTACCGATACGCAGTATTTT. It is translated as CASSFDQTVTDTQYF. Combining the CDR3 with reference TRBV7-9 and TRBJ2-3 gives the whole variable domain DTGVSQNPRHKITKRGQNVTFRCDPISEHNRLYWYRQTLGQGPEFLTYFQNEAQLEKSRLLSDRFSAERPKGSFSTLEIQRTEQGDSAMYLCASSFDQTVTDTQYFGPGTRLTVL.

V gene TRBV27 combines with J gene TRBJ2-7; possibly TRBD1 for D (5 bases). This CDR3 is built from 13 residues. CDR1 MNHEY and CDR2 SMNVEV come from the germline V gene (reference sequence). The V and J ends lost 5 bases and 4 bases respectively, with 12 bases between them. The chain's CDR3 is CASSPQGKYEQYF. CDR3 DNA: TGTGCCAGCAGTCCCCAGGGAAAATACGAGCAGTACTTC.

V usage is TRBV3-1 (or the pseudogene TRBV3-2) and J usage is TRBJ2-1, with D tentatively TRBD2 (6 bases). Per the germline V gene, CDR1 is LGHDT and CDR2 is YNNKEL (reference sequence). V was pared by 0 bases and J by 5 bases, with 17 bases between. The CDR3 is 17 residues long. The CDR3 reads CASSQDQVVRGNNEQFF. CDR3 DNA sequence: TGTGCCAGCAGCCAAGACCAGGTGGTACGGGGGAACAATGAGCAGTTCTTC.

The chain has TRBV23-1 and TRBJ1-5; tentative D call: TRBD1 (5 bases). TRBV23-1 is sorted into the ORF group, with uncertain function. Between the trimmed V and J ends, which lost 0 bases and 4 bases, there was a span of 16 bases. This CDR3 comprises 17 residues. The CDR3 loop is CASSQSTGRGANQPQHF. CDR3 sequence (DNA): TGCGCCAGCAGTCAATCGACCGGGAGAGGGGCAAATCAGCCCCAGCATTTT.

The chain has TRBV12-3 or TRBV12-4 and TRBJ1-1, with D maybe TRBD1 (5 bases). Trimming took off 5 bases at V and 11 bases at J, with 15 bases between the two ends. This CDR3 region has 12 residues. CDR3 region: CASSPRAVGAFF. In nucleotides, the CDR3 is TGTGCCAGCAGTCCCAGGGCCGTCGGGGCTTTCTTT.

This chain connects TRBV28 to TRBJ1-2, with D possibly being TRBD1 (5 bases). CDR1 is MDHEN, CDR2 SYDVKM, per germline. The CDR3 loop spans 11 amino acids. In DNA, the CDR3 is TGTGCTACAGACAGTACCTATGGCTACACCTTC. Encoded protein: CATDSTYGYTF.

This clone was counted once. This chain connects TRBV6-1 to TRBJ1-2, with a possible D match to TRBD1 (6 bases). Trimming left V 0 bases short and J 4 bases short, with 9 bases between. The CDR3 has 14 amino acids. Germline loops: CDR1 MNHNS, CDR2 SASEGT. CDR3 region: CASSEATGTYGYTF. The CDR3, as DNA: TGTGCCAGCAGTGAAGCGACAGGAACCTATGGCTACACCTTC.

The chain links TRBV4-1 to TRBJ1-6; unclear D gene. V was shortened by 3 bases and J by 7 bases, with 16 bases between the two germline ends. The CDR3 is made up of 16 amino acids. Germline-derived CDR1 and CDR2 are MGHRA and YSYEKL. CDR3 sequence: CASSQGQRIANSPLHF. In DNA form, the CDR3 reads TGCGCCAGCAGCCAGGGCCAACGGATTGCCAATTCACCCCTCCACTTT.

V gene TRBV5-4 combines with J gene TRBJ1-2; D is undetermined. Germline-derived CDR1 and CDR2 are SGHNT and YYREEE (reference sequence). The CDR3 length is 14 residues. V was clipped by 7 bases and J by 3 bases, with 16 bases between them. This CDR3 reads CASDPDSAHYGYTF. Written as DNA, the CDR3 is TGTGCCAGCGACCCCGACTCCGCGCACTATGGCTACACCTTC.

This chain links TRBV9 with TRBJ1-3, with no clear D. Germline CDR1 SGDLS, CDR2 YYNGEE. There are 19 residues in the CDR3. Deletions cut 0 bases from V and 0 bases from J, with 19 bases between. The CDR3 protein is CASSVGLGEGPDSGNTIYF. DNA of the CDR3: TGTGCCAGCAGCGTAGGTCTCGGAGAGGGCCCCGACTCTGGAAACACCATATATTTT.

The chain uses TRBV5-1 and TRBJ1-1, with TRBD1 as a possible D gene (5 bases). The ends were cut back, 1 base at V and 3 bases at J, with 10 bases in the middle. CDR3 size: 14 residues. The germline CDR1 and CDR2 sequences are SGHRS and YFSETQ. The CDR3 region has the DNA TGCGCCAGCAGCTTGCCTCAGACAGACACTGAAGCTTTCTTT. Its protein is CASSLPQTDTEAFF.

V and J are TRBV6-2 or TRBV6-3 and TRBJ1-2, with 8 bases aligning to TRBD1. The ends lost 5 bases at V and 7 bases at J; junction bases unmatched: 6. Germline CDR1 MNHEY, CDR2 SVGEGT. CDR3 length equals 13 residues. The CDR3 region is CASSVSGGGGYTF. DNA of the CDR3: TGTGCCAGCAGTGTCTCAGGGGGCGGTGGCTACACCTTC.

This clone was picked up a small number of times. The rearrangement uses TRBV7-9 and TRBJ2-6; the D gene is possibly TRBD1 (6 bases). The CDR3 has 17 residues. V dropped 4 bases and J dropped 0 bases, with 13 bases sitting between them. Germline V CDR1 and CDR2: SEHNR, FQNEAQ (reference sequence). The CDR3 region is CASSSSGQHSGANVLTF. The CDR3 region has the DNA TGTGCCAGCAGCTCAAGTGGACAGCACTCTGGGGCCAACGTCCTGACTTTC.

The rearrangement uses TRBV9 and TRBJ1-6; 10 bases line up with TRBD1. This CDR3 contains 16 residues. J gave up 6 bases and V 3 bases, and 6 bases lay outside the gene matches. Germline loops: CDR1 SGDLS, CDR2 YYNGEE. DNA of the CDR3: TGTGCCAGCAGCGCTCGGGGACAGGGGACTAATTCACCCCTCCACTTT. Its translation is CASSARGQGTNSPLHF. Using reference TRBV9 and TRBJ1-6 for the parts outside the CDR3, the full variable domain is DSGVTQTPKHLITATGQRVTLRCSPRSGDLSVYWYQQSLDQGLQFLIQYYNGEERAKGNILERFSAQQFPDLHSELNLSSLELGDSALYFCASSARGQGTNSPLHFGNGTRLTVT.

This chain uses TRBV4-1 with TRBJ1-1, with D unclear. Germline CDR1 reads MGHRA; CDR2 reads YSYEKL. The V end was cut by 3 bases, the J end by 3 bases, with 8 bases between. CDR3 length: 13 amino acids. The CDR3 reads CASSHQLHTEAFF. The CDR3 DNA follows: TGCGCCAGCAGCCACCAACTCCACACTGAAGCTTTCTTT.

The rearrangement links TRBV4-2 to TRBJ1-5; TRBD1 is a possible D gene (5 bases). Germline V CDR1 and CDR2: LGHNA, YNFKEQ. V was clipped by 3 bases and J by 7 bases, with 13 bases between them. The CDR3 covers 14 residues. CDR3 in amino acids: CASSHGQGKQPQHF. The CDR3 DNA reads as TGTGCCAGCAGCCACGGTCAGGGAAAACAGCCCCAGCATTTT.

The chain combines TRBV18 with TRBJ2-1, with 12 bases lining up with TRBD1. The germline V gene encodes CDR1 KGHSH and CDR2 LQKENI. The CDR3 totals 16 residues. The V gene end was trimmed by 3 bases and the J gene end by 8 bases; junction bases not matched to a gene: 8. CDR3 sequence (DNA): TGTGCCAGCTCACCTCCTGGGACAGGGGGCGGGTATGAGCAGTTCTTC. Translated: CASSPPGTGGGYEQFF.

For this clone: Within the sample, other DNA sequences also encode this same CDR3. V and J are TRBV7-9 and TRBJ2-3; D is undetermined. There are 12 residues in the CDR3. V lost 5 bases, J lost 0 bases, and 3 bases lay in between. Germline V gene lookup returns CDR1 SEHNR and CDR2 FQNEAQ (reference sequence). The CDR3 is CASSPSTDTQYF. CDR3 bases: TGTGCCAGCAGCCCAAGCACAGATACGCAGTATTTT.

The V gene is TRBV28, the J gene TRBJ1-5; unclear D gene. This CDR3 contains 11 residues. V lost 4 bases and J 7 bases, leaving 5 bases between the germline ends. The germline V gene has CDR1 MDHEN and CDR2 SYDVKM. CDR3: CASSSGQPQHF. In nucleotides, the CDR3 is TGTGCCAGCAGTTCCGGGCAGCCCCAGCATTTT.

The chain joins TRBV4-3 to TRBJ2-7, with D possibly matching TRBD2 (7 bases). This CDR3 comprises 16 residues. Germline values: CDR1 LGHNA, CDR2 YSLEER. V was pared by 0 bases and J by 0 bases, with 12 bases between. The CDR3 nucleotides read TGCGCCAGCAGCCAAGAAGGGGGGGTTGTCTCCTACGAGCAGTACTTC. As protein: CASSQEGGVVSYEQYF.

This sequence joins TRBV7-9 and TRBJ2-1; 9 nucleotides line up with TRBD1. Germline V lookup: CDR1 SEHNR, CDR2 FQNEAQ (reference sequence). After removal of 4 bases from V and 8 bases from J, the junction contained 0 bases not matched to a gene. This CDR3 region has 12 residues. The CDR3 reads CASSYRGHEQFF. The CDR3, as DNA: TGTGCCAGCAGCTACAGGGGGCATGAGCAGTTCTTC.

The chain couples TRBV9 to TRBJ1-2; the D is unclear. Between the trimmed V and J ends, which lost 2 bases and 7 bases, there was a span of 18 bases. The germline CDR1 and CDR2 sequences are SGDLS and YYNGEE. The CDR3 covers 15 residues. The CDR3 bases are TGTGCCAGCAGCGTCGGTCTACAGCCAGAAGGTGGCTACACCTTC. It specifies CASSVGLQPEGGYTF. The variable domain in full, completed from reference TRBV9 and TRBJ1-2, reads DSGVTQTPKHLITATGQRVTLRCSPRSGDLSVYWYQQSLDQGLQFLIQYYNGEERAKGNILERFSAQQFPDLHSELNLSSLELGDSALYFCASSVGLQPEGGYTFGSGTRLTVV.

Only a few counts were recorded for this clone. The sample carries other DNA sequences with the same CDR3. This chain links TRBV7-2 with TRBJ1-3, with 10 nucleotides matching TRBD1. Germline loops: CDR1 SGHTA, CDR2 FQGNSA. The junction had 5 bases not matched to a gene; V was cut back by 5 bases and J by 4 bases. This CDR3 region has 15 residues. The CDR3 spells CASSPDRGQGNTIYF. The CDR3 DNA sequence: TGTGCCAGCAGCCCCGACAGGGGGCAAGGAAACACCATATATTTT.

This chain joins TRBV6-5 and TRBJ1-4; D is uncertain. This CDR3 has 14 residues. Germline V gene sequence: CDR1 MNHEY, CDR2 SVGAGI. The V gene lost 5 bases and the J gene lost 4 bases, with 11 bases spanning the gap. The CDR3 DNA reads as TGTGCCAGCAGTAAGGGAGCCTATAATGAAAAACTGTTTTTT. Residues: CASSKGAYNEKLFF.

The V call is TRBV4-3, the J call TRBJ1-5; no firm D call. CDR1 is LGHNA and CDR2 is YSLEER in the germline V gene. V was shortened by 0 bases and J by 1 base, with 10 bases between the two germline ends. The CDR3 runs 16 residues. CDR3 DNA: TGCGCCAGCAGCCAAGAGCCCGGGGTAAGCAATCAGCCCCAGCATTTT. Its translation is CASSQEPGVSNQPQHF.

This clone was picked up one time. The chain is built from TRBV11-2 and TRBJ2-2; 8 nucleotides line up with TRBD1. V gave up 4 bases and J gave up 9 bases; unmatched junction bases: 13. The CDR3 loop spans 16 amino acids. CDR1 SGHAT and CDR2 FQNNGV come from the germline V gene. The CDR3 nucleotides are TGTGCCAGCAGCTCCCGGGCGGGGACAGGTATCAGGGAGCTGTTTTTT. This translates into CASSSRAGTGIRELFF.